The following is a T cell receptor (beta chain) sequence with its context. The data were produced by immunoSEQ multiplex PCR, yet TCRdb's version contains in-frame clones alone and is incomplete. Of approximately 150,000 clones in the sample, 83% are singletons; the top ten hold roughly 1.9%. The CDR3 extends over 16 amino acids. Per germline, CDR1 SGHNT and CDR2 YYREEE (reference sequence). Germline trimming cut 5 bases from V and 1 base from J; bases unmatched to any gene: 10. The sample comes from a study of blood T cell repertoires in COVID-19. Study summary: Samples of COVID-19 (acute and convalescent) were obtained from the United States, Italy and Spain.

The chain has TRBV5-4 and TRBJ1-1; TRBD1 agrees at 8 bases. Sequencing used peripheral blood. The TCR comes from a woman of 80 years or more with acute or convalescent COVID-19. CDR3 residues: CASRPILGTGNTEAFF. The CDR3 DNA follows: TGTGCCAGCAGACCGATCCTAGGGACAGGGAACACTGAAGCTTTCTTT.